The present T cell receptor beta chain was sequenced within a study of T cell responses to AZD1222 COVID-19 vaccine. Broader study findings: Clonal diversity may have been underestimated in mostly white British donors. An increase in Spike-specific TCR breadth and depth was observed after two AZD1222 doses.

Worth noting for this clone: Its antigen is not known.

The repertoire was sequenced with immunoSEQ multiplex PCR; TCRdb's copy has only in-frame clones and lacks some. The table lists about 150,000 clones, 90% of them singletons. Germline CDR1 is MNHNS and CDR2 is SASEGT. The CDR3 length is 17 residues. Trimming shortened V by 2 bases and J by 1 base, and 15 bases separated the two germline ends. The sample here was peripheral blood, taken 28 days after the second AZD1222 dose. The genes are TRBV6-1 and TRBJ2-4; D is possibly TRBD1 or TRBD2 (5 bases each). The clonotype originates from an adult who received the AZD1222 COVID-19 vaccine. The CDR3 DNA reads as TGTGCCAGCAGTGAACCGACGCCGGGGACGGCCAAAAACATTCAGTACTTC. Residues: CASSEPTPGTAKNIQYF.